This section outlines one T cell receptor (beta chain) sequence together with its context. Its antigen is undetermined. Viral peptide pools were used in the ViraFEST assay to expand antigen-specific CD4+ T cells, and sequencing came afterward. With roughly 9 days of culture completed, CD4+ T cells were isolated. According to PCR results, the person was infected with SARS-CoV-2 between March and December 2020. Both day 3 and day 7 saw half the medium replaced with IL-2 medium. The table came from immunoSEQ multiplex PCR; TCRdb's copy has only in-frame clones and leaves some out. In the table there are tens of thousands of clones, approximately 72% of which are singletons. This sample is part of a study of vaccination effects on CD4 cells after COVID-19. Whole-study results and caveats: Late post-vaccination samples showed marked contraction of infection- and vaccine-induced clones. In convalescent patients, vaccine-induced clones largely differed from infection-induced clones. The study had few convalescent patients and no early post-infection timepoints.

Germline V gene sequence: CDR1 MNHNY, CDR2 SVGAGI (reference sequence). The V and J ends lost 0 bases and 7 bases, in that order; junction bases with no gene match: 5. This CDR3 comprises 14 residues. This TCR was sampled from a human donor who had a prior SARS-CoV-2 infection. This rearrangement joins TRBV6-6 to TRBJ1-2, with 7 bases fitting TRBD1. The material sequenced was CD4+ T cells from PBMCs cultured with HCoV-NL63 spike peptides, taken before COVID-19 vaccination. The CDR3 DNA reads TGTGCCAGCAGTTACTCTTTAGGGGACAGTGGCTACACCTTC. Its translation: CASSYSLGDSGYTF.